This record looks at one T cell receptor beta chain sequence and its context. The target antigen is unknown. A clone one base away is much larger, so this may be a read error. Patients who underwent sequencing had shown CD8+CD57+ cell expansion by flow cytometry. Sampling of blood occurred while the patients had still received no therapy. The data derive from a study of CD8+CD57+ T cells in acquired aplastic anemia. Looking at the study overall: An average of roughly 3 ug of DNA was obtained from sorted CD4+ and CD8+ cells. Findings and limits, study-wide: Patients were compared with controls for CD8+ Simpson's diversity, and no significant difference emerged.

The length of the CDR3 is 14 residues. Germline CDR1 LGHNA, CDR2 YNFKEQ. Profiling that covered TCR beta VDJ and CDR3 relied on genomic DNA as its template. One entry per CDR3 protein, called by TCRdb with MiXCR from the reads. The sample has 260,000 or so distinct CDR3 sequences, about 44% seen once. This chain joins TRBV4-2 and TRBJ1-2; a possible D gene is TRBD1 (6 bases). Sequencing was performed on sorted CD4+, CD8+, or CD8+CD57+ T cells (not recorded which) from PBMCs. This clonotype originated in a human donor with aplastic anemia. The CDR3 is CASRATGNPGGHTF. CDR3 bases: TGTGCCAGCAGAGCAACAGGGAATCCGGGTGGCCACACCTTC.